A single sample is the source of the 22 T cell receptor beta chains below, sequenced in a study of identical twins. In TCRdb, the 5' RACE reads were re-called with MiXCR into one record per CDR3 protein. Here the sample spans under 900,000 distinct CDR3 sequences, 18% being singletons. This sample was shared with a second study, whose subject was T cells expressing NK-cell markers.

The specimen was PBMCs. Receptor source: a woman aged 18-30 years in good health.

This clonotype was detected only a few times. The V call is TRBV12-3 or TRBV12-4, the J call TRBJ2-1; D might be TRBD2 (6 bases). V lost 5 bases and J 5 bases, leaving 13 bases between the germline ends. This CDR3 is built from 14 residues. CDR3 DNA: TGTGCCAGCAGTAGAGGGACTTCCCACAATGAGCAGTTCTTC. Encoded protein: CASSRGTSHNEQFF.

This chain links TRBV29-1 with TRBJ1-1; 11 bases map to TRBD1. The germline V gene encodes CDR1 SQVTM and CDR2 ANQGSEA. This CDR3 comprises 12 residues. CDR3 nucleotide sequence: TGCACGGGGGACAGGGGGGACACTGAAGCTTTCTTT. Encoded protein: CTGDRGDTEAFF.

The chain is built from TRBV20-1 and TRBJ1-6; D possibly corresponds to TRBD1 (6 bases). Trimming removed 5 bases at V and 13 bases at J, with 27 bases between. Germline V gene data show CDR1 as DFQATT and CDR2 as SNEGSKA (reference sequence). This CDR3 has 16 amino acids. Here the CDR3 DNA reads TGCAGTGCTGTGGACAGCTCTAACCAGGAAGTGTCCCCCCTCCACTTT. Its protein is CSAVDSSNQEVSPLHF.

V and J are TRBV7-3 and TRBJ1-1, with 9 positions matching TRBD1. Germline loops: CDR1 SGHTA, CDR2 FQGTGA. The length of the CDR3 is 15 residues. J gave up 4 bases and V 1 base, and 4 bases lay outside the gene matches. This CDR3 reads CASSLMGTGITEAFF. The CDR3 nucleotides read TGTGCCAGCAGCTTAATGGGGACAGGGATCACTGAAGCTTTCTTT. Based on the CDR3 plus reference TRBV7-3 and TRBJ1-1, the full variable domain is GAGVSQTPSNKVTEKGKYVELRCDPISGHTALYWYRQSLGQGPEFLIYFQGTGAADDSGLPNDRFFAVRPEGSVSTLKIQRTERGDSAVYLCASSLMGTGITEAFFGQGTRLTVV.

This clonotype was counted only a few times. The rearrangement joins TRBV5-1 to TRBJ2-7, with 8 bases that match TRBD2. J gave up 7 bases and V 3 bases, and 12 bases lay outside the gene matches. Germline CDR1 and CDR2: SGHRS and YFSETQ. CDR3 length equals 15 residues. Here the CDR3 DNA reads TGCGCCAGCAGCTCTAGGGGTAGCGGGAATGGAGAGCAGTACTTC. Protein: CASSSRGSGNGEQYF.

In this sample, this clonotype turned up many times. The chain has TRBV7-2 and TRBJ2-1; 10 bases agree with TRBD2. This CDR3 has 14 residues. Germline lookup yields CDR1 SGHTA and CDR2 FQGNSA. V lost 5 bases, J lost 10 bases, and 8 bases stayed unmatched. DNA of the CDR3: TGTGCCAGCAGCCCGAGCGGGAGGGCGGGAGAGCAGTTCTTC. Translating gives CASSPSGRAGEQFF.

The gene calls are TRBV5-1 and TRBJ2-6, with D unresolved. Germline CDR1 reads SGHRS; CDR2 reads YFSETQ. The CDR3 consists of 17 residues. V was trimmed by 0 bases and J by 0 bases, leaving 10 bases between them. The CDR3 protein is CASSLEVSGSGANVLTF. The CDR3 bases are TGCGCCAGCAGCTTGGAGGTTTCGGGCTCTGGGGCCAACGTCCTGACTTTC. Full variable domain (rest looked up from reference TRBV5-1 and TRBJ2-6): KAGVTQTPRYLIKTRGQQVTLSCSPISGHRSVSWYQQTPGQGLQFLFEYFSETQRNKGNFPGRFSGRQFSNSRSEMNVSTLELGDSALYLCASSLEVSGSGANVLTFGAGSRLTVL.

In this sample, this clonotype turned up a few times. This rearrangement joins TRBV18 to TRBJ1-2, with 8 bases fitting TRBD1. Germline-derived CDR1 and CDR2 are KGHSH and LQKENI. Losses at the gene ends were 3 bases for V and 6 bases for J; bases not matched to a gene: 6. The CDR3 has 14 residues. The CDR3 sequence is CASSPRTGKDGYTF. The CDR3 nucleotides read TGTGCCAGCTCACCGAGGACAGGGAAGGATGGCTACACCTTC. The full variable domain, in which reference TRBV18 and TRBJ1-2 provide the parts outside the CDR3, is NAGVMQNPRHLVRRRGQEARLRCSPMKGHSHVYWYRQLPEEGLKFMVYLQKENIIDESGMPKERFSAEFPKEGPSILRIQQVVRGDSAAYFCASSPRTGKDGYTFGSGTRLTVV.

This clonotype was counted at least ten times. The chain recombines TRBV5-1 with TRBJ1-1; TRBD1 might be the D (6 bases). Germline V gene lookup returns CDR1 SGHRS and CDR2 YFSETQ. V lost 4 bases and J lost 4, with 14 bases in between. There are 14 residues in the CDR3. The CDR3 is CASSPTQGPTEAFF. CDR3 coding DNA: TGCGCCAGCAGCCCGACCCAGGGGCCCACTGAAGCTTTCTTT.

DNA for the CDR3: TGTGCCAGCAGCTTAGCGCTTTTGGGGGATGGGGCCAACGTCCTGACTTTC. Its protein product is CASSLALLGDGANVLTF. The rearrangement joins TRBV7-2 to TRBJ2-6; possibly TRBD1 or TRBD2 for D (5 bases each). The CDR3 consists of 17 residues. V shed 0 bases and J shed 3 bases, with 12 bases lying between them. Germline V lookup: CDR1 SGHTA, CDR2 FQGNSA. Together with reference TRBV7-2 and TRBJ2-6, the CDR3 gives the full variable domain: GAGVSQSPSNKVTEKGKDVELRCDPISGHTALYWYRQSLGQGLEFLIYFQGNSAPDKSGLPSDRFSAERTGGSVSTLTIQRTQQEDSAVYLCASSLALLGDGANVLTFGAGSRLTVL.

This clonotype was seen a few times. The chain recombines TRBV5-1 with TRBJ2-7; TRBD2 might be the D (5 bases). The germline V gene encodes CDR1 SGHRS and CDR2 YFSETQ. Trimming pared 4 bases from V and 5 bases from J, leaving 13 bases between. The CDR3 length is 13 residues. DNA for the CDR3: TGCGCCAGCAGCCTCGAGAGGGCTGACGAGCAGTACTTC. Protein product: CASSLERADEQYF. Supplemented by reference TRBV5-1 and TRBJ2-7, the full variable domain reads KAGVTQTPRYLIKTRGQQVTLSCSPISGHRSVSWYQQTPGQGLQFLFEYFSETQRNKGNFPGRFSGRQFSNSRSEMNVSTLELGDSALYLCASSLERADEQYFGPGTRLTVT.

This clonotype has ten or more counts. The chain recombines TRBV20-1 with TRBJ2-7; a possible D gene is TRBD1 (5 bases). The germline V and J ends were trimmed by 4 bases and 2 bases, with 9 bases remaining between them. CDR1 is DFQATT and CDR2 is SNEGSKA in the germline V gene (reference sequence). The CDR3 contains 12 residues. The CDR3 DNA is TGCAGTGCTACGGACAAAACCTACGAGCAGTACTTC. It codes for CSATDKTYEQYF.

The chain has TRBV7-6 and TRBJ1-1, with a weak D call TRBD1 (6 bases). V lost 8 bases to trimming and J lost 1 base, with 11 bases between them. From germline, CDR1 is SGHVS and CDR2 FNYEAQ. There are 13 residues in the CDR3. Here the CDR3 reads CASRGHQNTEAFF. The CDR3 region has the DNA TGTGCCAGCCGGGGACATCAGAACACTGAAGCTTTCTTT.

This clonotype has only a few counts. V and J are TRBV20-1 and TRBJ1-1; 9 bases are shared with TRBD1. The V gene end was trimmed by 1 base and the J gene end by 6 bases; junction bases not matched to a gene: 9. The CDR3 runs to 15 residues. CDR1 is DFQATT and CDR2 is SNEGSKA in the germline V gene (reference sequence). The CDR3 region is CSARAPGQGSAEAFF. CDR3 coding DNA: TGCAGTGCTAGAGCCCCGGGACAGGGCTCGGCTGAAGCTTTCTTT.

The chain combines TRBV7-9 with TRBJ2-7; 9 nucleotides align to TRBD1. Per the germline V gene, CDR1 is SEHNR and CDR2 is FQNEAQ (reference sequence). Losses at the gene ends were 7 bases for V and 5 bases for J; bases not matched to a gene: 9. The CDR3 sequence is 14 residues long. CDR3 nucleotides: TGTGCCAGCACCCTAAGGACAGGGGCCCACGAGCAGTACTTC. It is translated as CASTLRTGAHEQYF.

This chain uses TRBV20-1 with TRBJ1-2; 11 bases align to TRBD1. This CDR3 region has 19 residues. Trimming at V came to 0 bases and at J to 6 bases, leaving 18 bases not matched to a gene. Germline CDR1 is DFQATT and CDR2 is SNEGSKA (reference sequence). In nucleotides, the CDR3 is TGCAGTGCTAGAGATCCGGGACAGGGGGGCGACCGTTTCGGCCATGGCTACACCTTC. This encodes CSARDPGQGGDRFGHGYTF.

The chain is built from TRBV5-5 and TRBJ2-7; perhaps TRBD2 as D (5 bases). The V gene lost 2 bases and the J gene lost 2 bases, with 11 bases spanning the gap. The CDR3 sequence is 14 residues long. CDR1 is SGHKS and CDR2 is YYEKEE in the germline V gene (reference sequence). CDR3 sequence reads: CASSFYPGAYEQYF. DNA for the CDR3: TGTGCCAGCAGCTTTTACCCCGGGGCCTACGAGCAGTACTTC.

This clonotype was counted between two and nine times. V usage is TRBV10-2 and J usage is TRBJ2-3; the D call may be TRBD1 or TRBD2 (5 bases each). Germline V gives CDR1 WSHSY, CDR2 SAAADI. The V and J ends lost 1 base and 0 bases respectively, with 5 bases between them. CDR3 length: 14 amino acids. CDR3 loop: CASSEWDSTDTQYF. The CDR3 bases are TGCGCCAGCAGTGAGTGGGACAGCACAGATACGCAGTATTTT.

This clonotype showed up just a few times. This chain links TRBV9 with TRBJ2-2; D is perhaps TRBD2 (5 bases). The CDR3 contains 15 residues. Trimming left V 0 bases short and J 4 bases short, with 10 bases between. Germline V gene lookup returns CDR1 SGDLS and CDR2 YYNGEE. Written as DNA, the CDR3 is TGTGCCAGCAGCGTAGCGCGGGTCGGCACCGGGGAGCTGTTTTTT. It encodes CASSVARVGTGELFF.

This clonotype was picked up a small number of times. The V and J genes are TRBV4-3 and TRBJ2-2; the match to TRBD2 covers 9 bases. The length of the CDR3 is 19 residues. Germline CDR1 reads LGHNA; CDR2 reads YSLEER. V was pared by 3 bases and J by 3 bases, with 14 bases of the junction left unmatched. CDR3 DNA sequence: TGCGCCAGCAGCCACTTTGTAACCTCGCGGGAGGGAGACACCGGGGAGCTGTTTTTT. Translating it yields CASSHFVTSREGDTGELFF.

The chain has TRBV20-1 and TRBJ2-3, with 9 positions matching TRBD1. The CDR3 runs 15 residues. V lost 5 bases and J lost 5; bases outside the gene matches: 11. The germline gives CDR1 DFQATT, CDR2 SNEGSKA (reference sequence). CDR3 nucleotides: TGCAGTGCTGCGGCCGGGACAGGGTACGGAGATACGCAGTATTTT. Translated, it gives CSAAAGTGYGDTQYF.

This clonotype was found a few times. This chain links TRBV7-6 with TRBJ2-3, with a tentative D call TRBD2 (5 bases). Looked up from germline, CDR1 is SGHVS and CDR2 is FNYEAQ. V lost 2 bases and J 1 base, leaving 13 bases between the germline ends. The CDR3 is 16 residues long. The CDR3 coding sequence is TGTGCCAGCAGCTTATCCCGGGATGGGGGCACAGATACGCAGTATTTT. This sequence encodes CASSLSRDGGTDTQYF.